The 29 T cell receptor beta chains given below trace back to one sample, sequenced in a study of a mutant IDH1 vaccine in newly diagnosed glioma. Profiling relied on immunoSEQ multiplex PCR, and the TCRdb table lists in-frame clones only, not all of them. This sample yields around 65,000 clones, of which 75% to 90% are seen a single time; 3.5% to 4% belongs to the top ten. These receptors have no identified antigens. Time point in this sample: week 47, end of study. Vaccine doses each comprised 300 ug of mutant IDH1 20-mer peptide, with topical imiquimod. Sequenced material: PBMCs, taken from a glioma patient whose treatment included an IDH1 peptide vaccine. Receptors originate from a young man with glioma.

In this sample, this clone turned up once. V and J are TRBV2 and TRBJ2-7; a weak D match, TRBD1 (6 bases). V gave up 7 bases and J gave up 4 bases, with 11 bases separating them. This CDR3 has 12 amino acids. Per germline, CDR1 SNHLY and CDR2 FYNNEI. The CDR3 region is CASKQGTYEQYF. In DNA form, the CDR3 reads TGTGCCAGCAAGCAGGGGACATACGAGCAGTACTTC.

The CDR3 coding sequence is TGCAGTGCTAGCCCGTACAATGAGCAGTTCTTC. Translation: CSASPYNEQFF. This chain uses TRBV20-1 with TRBJ2-1, with no clear D. This CDR3 contains 11 residues. The V gene lost 3 bases and the J gene lost 4 bases, with 4 bases spanning the gap. Per the germline V gene, CDR1 is DFQATT and CDR2 is SNEGSKA (reference sequence).

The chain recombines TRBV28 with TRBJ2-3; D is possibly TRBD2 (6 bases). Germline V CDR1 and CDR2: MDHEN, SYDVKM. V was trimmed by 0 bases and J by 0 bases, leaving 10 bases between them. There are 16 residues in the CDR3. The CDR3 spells CASSLWAGTSTDTQYF. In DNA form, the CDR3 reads TGTGCCAGCAGTTTATGGGCGGGGACTAGCACAGATACGCAGTATTTT.

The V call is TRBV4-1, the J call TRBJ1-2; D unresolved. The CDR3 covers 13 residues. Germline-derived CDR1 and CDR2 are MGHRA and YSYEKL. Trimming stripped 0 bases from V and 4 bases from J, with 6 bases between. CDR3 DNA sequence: TGCGCCAGCAGCCAAGAGGTTAGCTATGGCTACACCTTC. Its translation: CASSQEVSYGYTF.

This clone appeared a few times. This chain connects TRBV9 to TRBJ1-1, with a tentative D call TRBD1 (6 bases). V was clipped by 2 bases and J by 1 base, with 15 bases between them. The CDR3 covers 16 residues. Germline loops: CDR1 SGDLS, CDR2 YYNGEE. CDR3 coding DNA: TGTGCCAGCAGCGTTGGGTGGACAGCTGGGAACACTGAAGCTTTCTTT. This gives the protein CASSVGWTAGNTEAFF.

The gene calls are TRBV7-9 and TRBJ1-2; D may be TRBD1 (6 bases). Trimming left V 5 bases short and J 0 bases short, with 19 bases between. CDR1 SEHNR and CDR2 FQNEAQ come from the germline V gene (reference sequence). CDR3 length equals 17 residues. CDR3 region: CASSQTDSDSANYGYTF. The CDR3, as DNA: TGTGCCAGCAGCCAGACAGATTCGGACAGTGCTAACTATGGCTACACCTTC.

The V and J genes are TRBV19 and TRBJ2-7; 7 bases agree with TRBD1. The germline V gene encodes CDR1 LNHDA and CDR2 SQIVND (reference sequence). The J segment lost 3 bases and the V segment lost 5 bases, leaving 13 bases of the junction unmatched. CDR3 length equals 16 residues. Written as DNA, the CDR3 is TGTGCCAGTAGTCTATCCCCGCTCAGGGGGAACTACGAGCAGTACTTC. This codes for CASSLSPLRGNYEQYF.

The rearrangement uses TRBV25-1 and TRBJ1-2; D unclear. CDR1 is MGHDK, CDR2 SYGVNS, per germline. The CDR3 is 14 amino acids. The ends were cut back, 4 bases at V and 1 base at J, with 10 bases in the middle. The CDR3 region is CASSGVGSNYGYTF. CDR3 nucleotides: TGTGCCAGCAGTGGAGTGGGGAGTAACTATGGCTACACCTTC.

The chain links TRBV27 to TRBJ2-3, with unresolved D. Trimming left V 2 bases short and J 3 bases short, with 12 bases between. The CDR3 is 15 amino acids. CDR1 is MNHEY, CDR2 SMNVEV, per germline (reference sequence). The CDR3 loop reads CASSLSFGGTDTQYF. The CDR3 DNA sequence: TGTGCCAGCAGTTTAAGCTTTGGTGGTACAGATACGCAGTATTTT.

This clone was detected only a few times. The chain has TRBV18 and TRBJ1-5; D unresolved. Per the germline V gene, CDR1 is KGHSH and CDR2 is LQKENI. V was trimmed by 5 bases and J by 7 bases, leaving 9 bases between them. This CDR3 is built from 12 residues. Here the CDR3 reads CASSAGSQPQHF. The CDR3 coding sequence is TGTGCCAGCTCAGCGGGAAGCCAGCCCCAGCATTTT.

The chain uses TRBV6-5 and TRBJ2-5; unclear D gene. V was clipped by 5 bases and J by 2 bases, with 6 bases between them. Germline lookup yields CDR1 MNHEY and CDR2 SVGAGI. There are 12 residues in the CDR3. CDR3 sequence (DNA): TGTGCCAGCAGTCAGTCACAAGAGACCCAGTACTTC. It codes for CASSQSQETQYF.

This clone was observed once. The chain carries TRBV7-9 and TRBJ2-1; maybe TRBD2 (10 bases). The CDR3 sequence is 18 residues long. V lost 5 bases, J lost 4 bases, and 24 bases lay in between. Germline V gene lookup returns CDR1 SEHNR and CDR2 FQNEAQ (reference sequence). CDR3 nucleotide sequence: TGTGCCAGCAGCCAAACAGGGGGCGGACTAGCGGATTACAATGAGCAGTTCTTC. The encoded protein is CASSQTGGGLADYNEQFF.

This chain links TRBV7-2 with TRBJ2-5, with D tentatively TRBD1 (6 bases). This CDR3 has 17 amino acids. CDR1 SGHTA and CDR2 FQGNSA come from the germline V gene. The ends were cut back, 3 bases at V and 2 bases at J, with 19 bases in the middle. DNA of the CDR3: TGTGCCAGCAGCTTTAGGGGGATTGGGGGTCAACAAGAGACCCAGTACTTC. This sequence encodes CASSFRGIGGQQETQYF.

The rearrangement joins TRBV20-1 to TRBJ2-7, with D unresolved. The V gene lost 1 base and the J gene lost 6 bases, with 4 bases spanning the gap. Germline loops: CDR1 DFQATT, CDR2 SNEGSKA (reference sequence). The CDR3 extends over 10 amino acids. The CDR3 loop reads CSARASEQYF. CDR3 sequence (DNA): TGCAGTGCTAGAGCTTCCGAGCAGTACTTC.

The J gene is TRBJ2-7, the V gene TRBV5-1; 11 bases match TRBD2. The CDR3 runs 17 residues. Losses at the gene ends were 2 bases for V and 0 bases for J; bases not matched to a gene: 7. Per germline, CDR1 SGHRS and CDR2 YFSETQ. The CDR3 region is CASSFTSGGSSSYEQYF. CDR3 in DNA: TGCGCCAGCAGCTTCACTAGCGGGGGCTCGAGCTCCTACGAGCAGTACTTC.

The CDR3 DNA reads TGTGCCAGCAGCTTAGTGTTGGGGAGGCACTACAATGAGCAGTTCTTC. Translating gives CASSLVLGRHYNEQFF. V usage is TRBV13 and J usage is TRBJ2-1; D is perhaps TRBD2 (6 bases). The CDR3 contains 16 residues. Trimming cost V 1 base and J 3 bases, with 13 bases left between them. The germline V gene has CDR1 PRHDT and CDR2 FYEKMQ (reference sequence).

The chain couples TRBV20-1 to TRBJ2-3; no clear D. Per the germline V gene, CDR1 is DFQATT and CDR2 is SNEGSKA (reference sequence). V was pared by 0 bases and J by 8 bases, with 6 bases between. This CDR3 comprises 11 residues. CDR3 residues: CSARDERTQYF. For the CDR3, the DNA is TGCAGTGCTAGAGATGAACGTACGCAGTATTTT.

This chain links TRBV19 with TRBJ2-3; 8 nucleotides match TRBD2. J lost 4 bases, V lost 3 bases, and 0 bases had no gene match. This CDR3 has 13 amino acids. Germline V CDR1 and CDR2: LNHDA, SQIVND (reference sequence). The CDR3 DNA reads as TGTGCCAGTAGTATCGGGGGGGCAGATACGCAGTATTTT. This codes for CASSIGGADTQYF.

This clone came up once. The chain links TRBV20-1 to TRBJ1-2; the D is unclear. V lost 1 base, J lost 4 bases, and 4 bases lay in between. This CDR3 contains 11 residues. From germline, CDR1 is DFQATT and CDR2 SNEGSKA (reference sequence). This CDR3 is CSARVTYGYTF. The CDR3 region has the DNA TGCAGTGCTAGAGTTACCTATGGCTACACCTTC.

CDR3: CASSKQGKGTDTQYF. DNA of the CDR3: TGTGCCAGTAGTAAACAGGGGAAGGGGACAGATACGCAGTATTTT. This chain connects TRBV19 to TRBJ2-3; 7 positions match TRBD1. Germline V gene data show CDR1 as LNHDA and CDR2 as SQIVND (reference sequence). The CDR3 extends over 15 amino acids. The junction had 7 bases not matched to a gene; V was cut back by 4 bases and J by 3 bases.

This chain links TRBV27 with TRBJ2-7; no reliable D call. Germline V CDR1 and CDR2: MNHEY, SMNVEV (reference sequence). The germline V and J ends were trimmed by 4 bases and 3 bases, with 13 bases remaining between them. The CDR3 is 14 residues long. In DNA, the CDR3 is TGTGCCAGCAGTTCTTCCTATCATAGCTACGAGCAGTACTTC. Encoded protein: CASSSSYHSYEQYF.

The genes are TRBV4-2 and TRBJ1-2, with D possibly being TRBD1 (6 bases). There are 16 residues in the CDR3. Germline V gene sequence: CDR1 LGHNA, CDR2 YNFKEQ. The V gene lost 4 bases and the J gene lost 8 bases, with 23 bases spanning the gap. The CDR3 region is CASSPAPGGGPGGYTF. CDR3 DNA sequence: TGTGCCAGCAGCCCCGCTCCTGGAGGGGGGCCGGGCGGCTACACCTTC.

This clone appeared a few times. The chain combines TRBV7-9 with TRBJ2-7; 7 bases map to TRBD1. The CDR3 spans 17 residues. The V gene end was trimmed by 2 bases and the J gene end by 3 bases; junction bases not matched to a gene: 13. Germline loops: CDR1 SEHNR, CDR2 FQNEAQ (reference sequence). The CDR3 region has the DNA TGTGCCAGCAGCTTACCATCAGTGGGACAGACCCACTACGAGCAGTACTTC. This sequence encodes CASSLPSVGQTHYEQYF.

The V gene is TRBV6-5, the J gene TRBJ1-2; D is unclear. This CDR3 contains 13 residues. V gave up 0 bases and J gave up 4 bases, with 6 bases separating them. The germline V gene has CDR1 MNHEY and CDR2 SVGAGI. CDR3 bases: TGTGCCAGCAGTTACTCGGGGAGCTATGGCTACACCTTC. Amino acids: CASSYSGSYGYTF.

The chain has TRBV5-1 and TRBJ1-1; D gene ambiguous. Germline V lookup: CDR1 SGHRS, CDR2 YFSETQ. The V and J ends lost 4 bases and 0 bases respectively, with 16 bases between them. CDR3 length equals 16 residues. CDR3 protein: CASSEGFWQMNTEAFF. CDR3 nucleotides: TGCGCCAGCAGCGAGGGATTCTGGCAGATGAACACTGAAGCTTTCTTT.

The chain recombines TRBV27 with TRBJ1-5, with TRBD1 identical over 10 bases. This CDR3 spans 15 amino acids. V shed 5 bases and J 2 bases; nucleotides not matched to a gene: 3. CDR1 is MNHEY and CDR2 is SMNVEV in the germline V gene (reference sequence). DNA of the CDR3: TGTGCCAGCAGTCCAGGGACAGGGGGCAATCAGCCCCAGCATTTT. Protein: CASSPGTGGNQPQHF.

DNA of the CDR3: TGTGCCAGTAGTATAGGGGGCAGGGGAGGCACTGAAGCTTTCTTT. Residues: CASSIGGRGGTEAFF. The chain recombines TRBV19 with TRBJ1-1, with a possible D match to TRBD1 (6 bases). The V gene's germline CDR1 is LNHDA and CDR2 SQIVND (reference sequence). The CDR3 length is 15 residues. The ends were cut back, 1 base at V and 4 bases at J, with 13 bases in the middle.

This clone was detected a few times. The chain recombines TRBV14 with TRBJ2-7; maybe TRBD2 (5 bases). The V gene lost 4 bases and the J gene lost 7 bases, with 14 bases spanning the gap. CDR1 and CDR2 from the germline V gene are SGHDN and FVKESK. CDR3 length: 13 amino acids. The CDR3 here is CASSPGLAQEQYF. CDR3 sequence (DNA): TGTGCCAGCAGCCCCGGACTCGCCCAAGAGCAGTACTTC.

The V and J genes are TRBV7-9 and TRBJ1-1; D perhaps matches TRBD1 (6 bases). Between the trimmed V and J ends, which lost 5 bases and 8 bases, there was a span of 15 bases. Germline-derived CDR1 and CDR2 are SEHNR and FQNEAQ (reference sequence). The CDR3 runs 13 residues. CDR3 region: CASSHTEGHEAFF. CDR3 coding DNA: TGTGCCAGCAGCCATACGGAGGGACACGAAGCTTTCTTT.